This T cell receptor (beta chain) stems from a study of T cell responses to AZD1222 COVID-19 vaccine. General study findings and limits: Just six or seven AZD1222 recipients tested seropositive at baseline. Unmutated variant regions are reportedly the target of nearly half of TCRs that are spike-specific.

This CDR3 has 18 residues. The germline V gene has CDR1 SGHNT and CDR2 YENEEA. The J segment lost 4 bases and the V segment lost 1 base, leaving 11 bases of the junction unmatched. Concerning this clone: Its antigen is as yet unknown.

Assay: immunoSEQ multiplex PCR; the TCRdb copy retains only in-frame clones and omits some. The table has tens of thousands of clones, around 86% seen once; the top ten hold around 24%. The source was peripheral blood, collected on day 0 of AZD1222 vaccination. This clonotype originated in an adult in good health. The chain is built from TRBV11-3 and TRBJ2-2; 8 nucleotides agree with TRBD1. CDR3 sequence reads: CASSLVGFAGQATGELFF. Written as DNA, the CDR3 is TGTGCCAGCAGCTTAGTTGGGTTCGCGGGACAGGCCACCGGGGAGCTGTTTTTT.